This TCR beta chain was captured in a study of T-cell reconstitution after alpha-beta-depleted transplantation in children. Trimming removed 4 bases at V and 2 bases at J, with 12 bases between. The CDR3 runs to 15 residues. Germline assignment: CDR1 KGHSH and CDR2 LQKENI. The authors prepared the TCRbeta library with unique molecular identifiers. TCRdb re-called the PCR reads through MiXCR, storing one row per CDR3 protein. The data show just under 550,000 distinct CDR3 sequences, around 18% seen once. The input for sequencing was PBMCs from the stem cell graft donor, taken from the stem cell graft. The chain has TRBV18 and TRBJ1-5; D is ambiguous. The sequence derives from a human donor who donated a stem cell graft to a child with acute lymphoblastic leukemia. CDR3 loop: CASSQVPGGNQPQHF. The CDR3 nucleotides read TGTGCCAGCTCACAGGTTCCTGGCGGCAATCAGCCCCAGCATTTT. Full variable domain (missing parts from reference TRBV18 and TRBJ1-5): NAGVMQNPRHLVRRRGQEARLRCSPMKGHSHVYWYRQLPEEGLKFMVYLQKENIIDESGMPKERFSAEFPKEGPSILRIQQVVRGDSAAYFCASSQVPGGNQPQHFGDGTRLSIL.